This T cell receptor beta chain was obtained from a study of blood T cell repertoires in COVID-19 (dated by TCRdb to between 2020 and 2021). Describing the broader study: The collaborator samples originated in the United States, Italy and Spain and spanned the acute and convalescent phases of COVID-19. The prospective study material was composed of cDNA or gDNA derived from T cells, B-cell-depleted T cells, or PBMCs. Subjects who had been exposed to COVID-19, were actively infected with it, or had recovered from it provided the deeply sampled blood TCRbeta repertoires that made up the dataset. The repertoires were made available in a free public database intended to serve as a resource for research on the immune response to SARS-CoV-2. Samples were obtained from the ongoing ImmuneRACE study (first 160 participants) and from about 1,300 subjects provided by 6 global collaborators. The sample metadata nearly always contained a de-identified subject ID, COVID-19 status, age in years and sex. HLA class I and class II types, where available, came from metadata supplied by the sample provider rather than from assay-based typing.

From the germline V gene (reference sequence), CDR1 is PRHDT and CDR2 is FYEKMQ. Trimming removed 5 bases from V and 0 bases from J, leaving 7 bases between the germline ends. Its CDR3 holds 13 amino acids, cysteine through phenylalanine. Only the CDR3 part of the read is kept: 39 bases, read in frame from the first base. In the prospective study, participants were about 18 to 95 years old, resided in about two dozen geographic areas of the United States, and were enrolled through a virtual design. In the prospective study, participants were assigned to cohorts based on the clinical history participants reported in a screening survey and a study questionnaire. ImmuneRACE Cohort 3 recovered participants were defined by two consecutive negative NP/OP PCR tests, healthcare professional clearance, or symptom resolution. Mobile phlebotomists in the prospective study collected whole blood, serum and a nasopharyngeal or oropharyngeal swab from every participant. Additional blood draws and questionnaires over an approximately two-month period could optionally be provided by prospective study participants. Before DNA extraction, prospective study blood samples were shipped either frozen or at room temperature.

Study-level results and caveats: The quantity of clinical and demographic metadata differed by source and by participant and was supplied without curation.

TCRbeta CDR3 regions were amplified from genomic DNA using the immunoSEQ Assay, a bias-controlled multiplex PCR. On the study's bioinformatics: The number of nucleated cells in each sample was estimated by amplification of reference gene primers within the assay. Sequence reads were collapsed and filtered to measure the absolute abundance of every unique TCRbeta CDR3 rearrangement. For each sample, productive Simpson clonality was calculated as the square root of Simpson's diversity index over productive rearrangements. The immuneACCESS repertoire file appears here via TCRdb, limited to in-frame rearrangements. These files lack a portion of the clones; in checked studies, under half of the deficit traces to unresolved V genes, and the cause of the others is not known. V and J calls plus clone size are reproduced from that table; the DNA served to infer D and trimming. Counted in this sample were around 310,000 clones; nearly 90% of them appeared once. The top ten clones comprise about 8.4% of the sample.

In this sample, this clone turned up once. It has no known antigen specificity. Base qualities are missing; no much larger clone stands one base away. Sample: PBMCs or T cells enriched from blood (not recorded which). The receptor was isolated from a woman in her 30s who had recovered from COVID-19. The chain employs TRBV13 and TRBJ1-1, with the D gene call left open. The nucleotide sequence reads TGTGCCAGCAGCAATACAATGAACACTGAAGCTTTCTTT. Protein translation: CASSNTMNTEAFF.